This record looks at one T cell receptor (beta chain) sequence and its context. Its antigen remains unknown. Those with chemo-refractory metastatic non-small-cell lung cancer were treated with focal radiation combined with CTLA-4 blockade using ipilimumab. This sample is drawn from a study of radiotherapy plus CTLA-4 blockade in lung cancer. Study details: Objective responses were documented in around a sixth of patients, with disease control in 25% to 35%.

Broader study findings: Early blood T cell clone dynamics, with interferon-beta, were reported to best predict response. In blood, tumor-derived TCR clones expanded after radiotherapy plus ipilimumab.

Germline V CDR1 and CDR2: MDHEN, SYDVKM. This CDR3 spans 15 amino acids. V lost 1 base to trimming and J lost 11 bases, with 18 bases between them. The assay was immunoSEQ multiplex PCR, and TCRdb's table has in-frame clones only and misses some. The sample carries about 110,000 clones, 70% to 90% recorded once. V is TRBV28 and J is TRBJ2-4; D is unresolved. The clonotype originates from a human donor with non-small cell lung cancer that progressed on radiotherapy plus ipilimumab. Some clones in this sample may be carry-over from other donors' samples. The sample consisted of peripheral blood, taken from a patient treated with radiotherapy plus ipilimumab. This CDR3 is CASSLSSSENWVQYF. The CDR3 DNA follows: TGTGCCAGCAGTTTATCATCCAGCGAGAACTGGGTTCAGTACTTC.